Following are 15 T cell receptor beta chains from one sample sequenced in a study of blood T cell repertoires in COVID-19. TCRdb keeps only in-frame clones here, not all; method: immunoSEQ multiplex PCR. The table shows 290,000 or so clones, with around 80% occurring only once. Sequencing was done on a sample of PBMCs or T cells enriched from blood (not recorded which). All receptors derive from a middle-aged man who had been exposed to COVID-19.

This clone was seen a handful of times. Distinct nucleotide sequences in the sample also encode this CDR3. This chain connects TRBV7-3 to TRBJ2-5; D is unresolved. The CDR3 loop spans 13 amino acids. V was clipped by 0 bases and J by 2 bases, with 4 bases between them. Per germline, CDR1 SGHTA and CDR2 FQGTGA. The CDR3 sequence is CASSLTRQETQYF. For the CDR3, the DNA is TGTGCCAGCAGCTTAACCCGGCAAGAGACCCAGTACTTC.

A single count supports this clone. The CDR3 reads CSVGILDPGELFF. The CDR3 nucleotides are TGCAGCGTTGGTATTCTAGATCCCGGGGAGCTGTTTTTT. The chain recombines TRBV29-1 with TRBJ2-2; D is undetermined. The V end lost 4 bases, the J end lost 6 bases, and 12 bases lay between the germline ends. The CDR3 is 13 amino acids. Per the germline V gene, CDR1 is SQVTM and CDR2 is ANQGSEA.

The gene calls are TRBV19 and TRBJ2-3; TRBD2 matches 9 bases. This CDR3 has 15 amino acids. Germline V gene data show CDR1 as LNHDA and CDR2 as SQIVND (reference sequence). Unmatched junction bases numbered 2, after V lost 3 bases and J lost 1 base. The CDR3 protein is CASSMGGRGTDTQYF. In DNA form, the CDR3 reads TGTGCCAGTAGTATGGGCGGGAGGGGCACAGATACGCAGTATTTT.

The rearrangement links TRBV6-5 to TRBJ1-1; 8 positions match TRBD1. This CDR3 region has 13 residues. The germline V gene has CDR1 MNHEY and CDR2 SVGAGI. The V and J ends lost 6 bases and 11 bases, in that order; junction bases with no gene match: 11. This CDR3 is CASSLDQGAQAFF. Here the CDR3 DNA reads TGTGCCAGCAGCCTAGACCAGGGGGCGCAGGCTTTCTTT.

The chain employs TRBV3-1 (or the pseudogene TRBV3-2) and TRBJ2-1, with 10 bases that match TRBD2. The CDR3 sequence is 14 residues long. From germline, CDR1 is LGHDT and CDR2 YNNKEL (reference sequence). V lost 4 bases, J lost 8 bases, and 5 bases stayed unmatched. CDR3 in DNA: TGTGCCAGCAGCCTTACCGGGACTAGCGATGAGCAGTTCTTC. Translated, it gives CASSLTGTSDEQFF.

The chain carries TRBV5-4 and TRBJ2-1; possible D gene TRBD1, 5 bases. This CDR3 comprises 14 residues. V dropped 4 bases and J dropped 8 bases, with 16 bases sitting between them. The germline V gene encodes CDR1 SGHNT and CDR2 YYREEE (reference sequence). The CDR3 protein is CASSELRVVDEQFF. The CDR3 region has the DNA TGTGCCAGCAGCGAGCTCAGGGTAGTAGATGAGCAGTTCTTC. The full variable domain, rest sourced from reference TRBV5-4 and TRBJ2-1, is ETGVTQSPTHLIKTRGQQVTLRCSSQSGHNTVSWYQQALGQGPQFIFQYYREEENGRGNFPPRFSGLQFPNYSSELNVNALELDDSALYLCASSELRVVDEQFFGPGTRLTVL.

With regard to this clone: Different DNA sequences within this sample yield the same CDR3. V gene TRBV30 combines with J gene TRBJ2-7, with D maybe TRBD1 (6 bases). Per the germline V gene, CDR1 is GTSNPN and CDR2 is SVGIG (reference sequence). This CDR3 spans 12 amino acids. With 3 bases removed from V and 4 bases from J, the gap between germline ends came to 10 bases. The CDR3 is CAWSRGSYEQYF. In nucleotides, the CDR3 is TGTGCCTGGAGCAGGGGAAGTTACGAGCAGTACTTC.

The rearrangement uses TRBV11-3 and TRBJ1-4; TRBD1 matches 9 bases. The CDR3 sequence is 16 residues long. Germline-derived CDR1 and CDR2 are SGHNT and YENEEA. Germline trimming cut 4 bases from V and 2 bases from J; bases unmatched to any gene: 5. The CDR3: CASSWGQGQTNEKLFF. The CDR3 DNA follows: TGTGCCAGCAGCTGGGGACAGGGACAGACTAATGAAAAACTGTTTTTT. Supplemented by reference TRBV11-3 and TRBJ1-4, the full variable domain reads EAGVVQSPRYKIIEKKQPVAFWCNPISGHNTLYWYLQNLGQGPELLIRYENEEAVDDSQLPKDRFSAERLKGVDSTLKIQPAELGDSAVYLCASSWGQGQTNEKLFFGSGTQLSVL.

V usage is TRBV27 and J usage is TRBJ2-7; D perhaps matches TRBD2 (5 bases). V was trimmed by 1 base and J by 3 bases, leaving 13 bases between them. The germline gives CDR1 MNHEY, CDR2 SMNVEV (reference sequence). The CDR3 covers 15 residues. CDR3 nucleotide sequence: TGTGCCAGCAGTTTATTGGCGGAGGCCTACTACGAGCAGTACTTC. Translated, it gives CASSLLAEAYYEQYF.

The J gene is TRBJ1-6, the V gene TRBV2, with 9 bases aligning to TRBD1. V was pared by 8 bases and J by 9 bases, with 5 bases of the junction left unmatched. Germline V CDR1 and CDR2: SNHLY, FYNNEI. This CDR3 is built from 13 residues. In DNA form, the CDR3 reads TGTGCCAGCGGGACAGGGTTTAGTTCACCCCTCCACTTT. It specifies CASGTGFSSPLHF.

The rearrangement uses TRBV19 and TRBJ2-7; TRBD2 aligns across 9 bases. The CDR3 covers 15 residues. V was clipped by 5 bases and J by 2 bases; unmatched bases: 7. Germline V gives CDR1 LNHDA, CDR2 SQIVND (reference sequence). The CDR3 DNA follows: TGTGCCAGTAGTGTGACTAGCGGTAACCCCTACGAGCAGTACTTC. Encoded protein: CASSVTSGNPYEQYF.

The chain employs TRBV19 and TRBJ1-6; D gene ambiguous. This CDR3 region has 14 residues. The germline gives CDR1 LNHDA, CDR2 SQIVND (reference sequence). V was clipped by 5 bases and J by 0 bases, with 5 bases between them. The CDR3 is CASSPSSYNSPLHF. CDR3 nucleotide sequence: TGTGCCAGTAGTCCGAGCTCCTATAATTCACCCCTCCACTTT.

A few counts support this clone. The chain recombines TRBV9 with TRBJ1-4; 7 nucleotides line up with TRBD1. CDR1 is SGDLS, CDR2 YYNGEE, per germline. This CDR3 comprises 14 residues. V gave up 0 bases and J gave up 8 bases; unmatched junction bases: 4. The CDR3 DNA follows: TGTGCCAGCAGCGTAGAGGGGGCGGGGGAAAAACTGTTTTTT. This translates into CASSVEGAGEKLFF.

This chain joins TRBV6-5 and TRBJ2-3; 9 nucleotides match TRBD1. After removal of 6 bases from V and 4 bases from J, the junction contained 8 bases not matched to a gene. The CDR3 consists of 15 residues. Germline CDR1 and CDR2: MNHEY and SVGAGI. The CDR3 sequence is CASSRQGDLSDTQYF. Written as DNA, the CDR3 is TGTGCCAGCAGCCGACAGGGGGATTTATCAGATACGCAGTATTTT.

The J gene is TRBJ2-2, the V gene TRBV19; 7 positions match TRBD2. The CDR3 has 17 residues. The germline V gene encodes CDR1 LNHDA and CDR2 SQIVND (reference sequence). The J segment lost 3 bases and the V segment lost 8 bases, leaving 15 bases of the junction unmatched. This CDR3 is CASHPPGAGRDTGELFF. CDR3 sequence (DNA): TGTGCCAGTCACCCACCTGGGGCGGGGAGGGACACCGGGGAGCTGTTTTTT.